Given below is one TCR beta chain in context. The entry originates in a study of cytomegalovirus exposure and HLA in healthy donors. This CDR3 spans 15 amino acids. In germline, CDR1 is SGHKS, CDR2 YYEKEE (reference sequence). V shed 0 bases, J shed 3 bases, and the junction held 6 bases outside the gene matches. It was with 60 Vbeta and 13 Jbeta primers that the PCR ran. Profiled with immunoSEQ multiplex PCR; TCRdb holds only in-frame clones, not every one. The sample comprises roughly 110,000 clones, 55% to 70% of which are singletons, and over 2% rests with the top ten. Sequenced input: PBMCs. V usage is TRBV5-5 and J usage is TRBJ2-7, with 7 bases lining up with TRBD1. This sequence originates from a woman aged 25 to 39 in good health and CMV-seronegative. CDR3 DNA: TGTGCCAGCAGCTTGGCCGGGACAGTGGTCTACGAGCAGTACTTC. As protein: CASSLAGTVVYEQYF.